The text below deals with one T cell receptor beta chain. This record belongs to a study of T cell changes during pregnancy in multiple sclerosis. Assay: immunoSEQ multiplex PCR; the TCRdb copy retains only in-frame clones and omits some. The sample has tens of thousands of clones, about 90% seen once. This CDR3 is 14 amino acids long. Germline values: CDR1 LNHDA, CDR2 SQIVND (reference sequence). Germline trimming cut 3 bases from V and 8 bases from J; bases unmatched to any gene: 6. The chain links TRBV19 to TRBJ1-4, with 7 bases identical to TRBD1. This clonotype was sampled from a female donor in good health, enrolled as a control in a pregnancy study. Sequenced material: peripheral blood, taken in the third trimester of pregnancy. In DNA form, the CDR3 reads TGTGCCAGTAGTATTGGAGGGGGCAAGGAAAAACTGTTTTTT. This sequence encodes CASSIGGGKEKLFF.